This T cell receptor beta chain was identified in a study of OX40 agonist ivuxolimab in advanced cancers. For the study at large: Enrolled patients in dose escalation had cancers that were hepatocellular carcinoma, melanoma, renal cell or head and neck cancer. Study findings and constraints: CD4+ T cells averaged fewer expanded clones than CD8+ T cells. Circulating CD4+ and CD8+ T cells showed clonal expansion by week 6 at 0.1 to 3.0 mg/kg.

The V end was cut by 4 bases, the J end by 0 bases, with 7 bases between. Per germline, CDR1 MNHNY and CDR2 SVGAGI (reference sequence). The CDR3 runs to 14 residues. Sequencing used immunoSEQ multiplex PCR; TCRdb keeps in-frame clones, though not all of them. Of over 100,000 clones in the sample, about 92% were seen once. Blood sampling took place at baseline, cycle 4 day 1, and cycle 7 day 1. This clone was picked up one time. Its antigen remains unknown. Material: CD4+ or CD8+ T cells sorted from blood, obtained in a trial of the OX40 agonist ivuxolimab. This receptor was taken from an adult with an advanced solid tumor such as melanoma, head and neck, liver or kidney cancer. The V and J genes are TRBV6-6 and TRBJ1-3; the D gene is possibly TRBD1 (6 bases). The CDR3 nucleotides read TGTGCCAGCAGTTGGGGGGCCTCTGGAAACACCATATATTTT. It specifies CASSWGASGNTIYF.